This TCR beta chain was retrieved from a study of T cell repertoires in cytomegalovirus infection. TCRdb ran MiXCR on the reads and lists one entry per CDR3 protein. This sample has about 530,000 distinct CDR3 sequences, with about 25% found just once. V was pared by 5 bases and J by 7 bases, with 2 bases between. This CDR3 region has 8 residues. The germline CDR1 and CDR2 sequences are SQVTM and ANQGSEA. This clonotype has only one observation. Sequenced input: PBMCs. The rearrangement uses TRBV29-1 and TRBJ1-2, with unresolved D. This clonotype was obtained from a human donor in good health (CMV status not recorded). Some clones in this sample may be carry-over from other donors' samples. CDR3 nucleotides: TGCAGCGTTCCTGGCTACACCTTC. Amino acid sequence: CSVPGYTF.